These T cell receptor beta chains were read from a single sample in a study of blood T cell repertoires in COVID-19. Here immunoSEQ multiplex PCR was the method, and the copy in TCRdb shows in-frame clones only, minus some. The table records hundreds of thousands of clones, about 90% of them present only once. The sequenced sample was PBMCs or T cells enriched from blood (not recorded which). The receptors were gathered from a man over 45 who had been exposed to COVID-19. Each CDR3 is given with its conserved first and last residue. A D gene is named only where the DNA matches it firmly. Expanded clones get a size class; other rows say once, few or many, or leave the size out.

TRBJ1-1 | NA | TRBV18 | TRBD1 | TGTGCCAGCTCACCGTGGACAGGGGGGACTGAAGCTTTCTTT | CASSPWTGGTEAFF
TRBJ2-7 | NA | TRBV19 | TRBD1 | TGTGCCAGTAGTAACACAGGGGGCACCTACGAGCAGTACTTC | CASSNTGGTYEQYF
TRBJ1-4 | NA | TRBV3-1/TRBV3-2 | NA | TGTGCCAGCAGCCAAGATCTGCAGGGGACGAATGAAAAACTGTTTTTT | CASSQDLQGTNEKLFF
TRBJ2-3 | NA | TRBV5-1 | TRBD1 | TGCGCCAGCAGCTTCCTAAGAGGGACAGGGAACTTAGATGCAGATACGCAGTATTTT | CASSFLRGTGNLDADTQYF
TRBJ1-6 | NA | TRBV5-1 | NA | TGCGCCAGCAGCTCGGTAGGACAGACTCCCTCCTATAATTCACCCCTCCACTTT | CASSSVGQTPSYNSPLHF
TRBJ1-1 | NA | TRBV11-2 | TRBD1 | TGTGCCAGCAGCTTGTGGGACAGGGATGGGAACACTGAAGCTTTCTTT | CASSLWDRDGNTEAFF
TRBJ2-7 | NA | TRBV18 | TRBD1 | TGTGCCAGCTCACCACTACATTCCGGGACAGGGAACTACGAGCAGTACTTC | CASSPLHSGTGNYEQYF
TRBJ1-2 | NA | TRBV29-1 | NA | TGCATCTCAAAACAGGGCCCGATTTATGGCTACACCTTC | CISKQGPIYGYTF
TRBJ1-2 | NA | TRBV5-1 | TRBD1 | TGCGCCAGCAGCTCTCCCCAGGGGGACTATGGCTACACCTTC | CASSSPQGDYGYTF
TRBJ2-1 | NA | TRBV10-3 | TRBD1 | TGTGCCGCAAAAGGACAGGCGGCCAACATCAATGAGCAGTTCTTC | CAAKGQAANINEQFF
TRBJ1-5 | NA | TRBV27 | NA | TGTGCCAGCAGTACTACCAATCAGCCCCAGCATTTT | CASSTTNQPQHF
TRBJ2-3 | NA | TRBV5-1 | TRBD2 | TGCGCCAGCAGCCTACGGACTAGCGGGAGAGTGGATACGCAGTATTTT | CASSLRTSGRVDTQYF
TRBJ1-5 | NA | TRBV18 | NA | TGTGCCAGCTCAGCCGGGACACCCAATCAGCCCCAGCATTTT | CASSAGTPNQPQHF
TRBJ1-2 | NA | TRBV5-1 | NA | TGCGCCAGCAGCTTGGCCAACAGGGAGAATGGCTACACCTTC | CASSLANRENGYTF
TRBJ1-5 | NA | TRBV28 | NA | TGTGCCAGCAGTTTATTTACCCCCCTACGGGGTAGGCAGCCCCAGCATTTT | CASSLFTPLRGRQPQHF
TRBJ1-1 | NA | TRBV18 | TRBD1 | TGTGCCAGCTCACCCGAGACAGGGTTGAACACTGAAGCTTTCTTT | CASSPETGLNTEAFF
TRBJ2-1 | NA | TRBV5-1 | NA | TGCGCCAGCAGCTTGGACAGGGCCATTATTAGTGAGCAGTTCTTC | CASSLDRAIISEQFF
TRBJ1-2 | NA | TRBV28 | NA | TGTGCCAGCAGTACCCCCCGTACAGAATTCTATGGCTACACCTTC | CASSTPRTEFYGYTF
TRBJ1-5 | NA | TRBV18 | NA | TGTGCCAGCTCACCGGACAGTCCGGATCAGCCCCAGCATTTT | CASSPDSPDQPQHF
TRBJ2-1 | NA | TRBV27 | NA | TGTGCCAGCAGTTCCCAAATAGGGAGTCAGTTCTTC | CASSSQIGSQFF
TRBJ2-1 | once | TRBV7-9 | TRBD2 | TGTGCCAGCAGCCCCGGACTAGCGGGAGTGTATGAGGACAATGAGCAGTTCTTC | CASSPGLAGVYEDNEQFF
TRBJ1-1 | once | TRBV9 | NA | TGTGCCAGCAGCGTCACGGGAGGGGCCGGAGAAGCTTTCTTT | CASSVTGGAGEAFF
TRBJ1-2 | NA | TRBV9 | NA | TGTGCCAGCAGCGCCTTGAGTGACAGCACCAGCTATGGCTACACCTTC | CASSALSDSTSYGYTF
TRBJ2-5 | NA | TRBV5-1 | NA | TGCGCCAGCAGCTTGATCGGGAACGGGTACCAAGAGACCCAGTACTTC | CASSLIGNGYQETQYF
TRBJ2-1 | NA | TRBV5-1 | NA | TGCGCCAGCAGTAAAGGGGGCGGGACCCGCGGTATATACTACAATGAGCAGTTCTTC | CASSKGGGTRGIYYNEQFF
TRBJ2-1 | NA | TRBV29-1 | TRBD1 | TGCAGCGCTGACAGGGGGCTAAATGAGCAGTTCTTC | CSADRGLNEQFF
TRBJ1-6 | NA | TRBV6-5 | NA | TGTGCCAGCAGTTACTCTGGCAGGGCCCATAATTCACCCCTCCACTTT | CASSYSGRAHNSPLHF
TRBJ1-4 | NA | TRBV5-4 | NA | TGTGCCAGCAGCGGCGGGACCCTTTCTAATGAAAAACTGTTTTTT | CASSGGTLSNEKLFF
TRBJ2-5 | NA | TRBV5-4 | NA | TGTGCCAGCAGCCGGGACCAAGAGACCCAGTACTTC | CASSRDQETQYF
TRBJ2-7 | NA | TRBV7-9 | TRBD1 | TGTGCCAGCAGCTCCGCAGAGACAGGGGGCTACGAGCAGTACTTC | CASSSAETGGYEQYF
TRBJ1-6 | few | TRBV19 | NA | TGTGCCAGTAGTAATGCAGGGGAATCACCCCTCCACTTT | CASSNAGESPLHF
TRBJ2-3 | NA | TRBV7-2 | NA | TGTGCCAGCAGCCTCGGGGCAGATACGCAGTATTTT | CASSLGADTQYF
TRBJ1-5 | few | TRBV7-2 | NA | TGTGCCAGCAGCTTAGACGGGACACACTATCAGCCCCAGCATTTT | CASSLDGTHYQPQHF
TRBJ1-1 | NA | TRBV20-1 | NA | TGCAGTGCCCCCACCGGACAAGAAGCTTTCTTT | CSAPTGQEAFF
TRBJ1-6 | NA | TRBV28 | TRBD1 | TGTGCCACCACCCTGGGACAGAGGTTCTCCTATAATTCACCCCTCCACTTT | CATTLGQRFSYNSPLHF
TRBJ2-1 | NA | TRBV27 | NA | TGTGCCAGCAGCTCAAGCCTCAGGCACCTTATTGGGAATGAGCAGTTCTTC | CASSSSLRHLIGNEQFF
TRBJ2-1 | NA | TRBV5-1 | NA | TGCGCCAGCAGCTTGGCCCCAGGGTCTATAGATGAGCAGTTCTTC | CASSLAPGSIDEQFF
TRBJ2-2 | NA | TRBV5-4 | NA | TGTGCCAGCAGCCCCGACAGGCCGAACACCGGGGAGCTGTTTTTT | CASSPDRPNTGELFF
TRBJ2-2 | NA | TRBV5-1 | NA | TGCGCCAGCAGCTTGGCAGGGTTCGGCACCGGGGAGCTGTTTTTT | CASSLAGFGTGELFF
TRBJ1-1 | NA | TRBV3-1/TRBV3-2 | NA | TGTGCCAGCAGCCGATTAGGACGGGAGAACACTGAAGCTTTCTTT | CASSRLGRENTEAFF
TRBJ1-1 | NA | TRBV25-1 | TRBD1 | TGTGCCAGCAGTGGAACTCCGGGACAGCGAAACACTGAAGCTTTCTTT | CASSGTPGQRNTEAFF
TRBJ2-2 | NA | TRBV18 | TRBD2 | TGTGCCAGCTCTCCTCGGACTAGCGGGGGAGCCGGGGAGCTGTTTTTT | CASSPRTSGGAGELFF
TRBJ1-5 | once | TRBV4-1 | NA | TGCGCCAGCAGCCAGAATCTGGGCAGACAATTCGGTCATCAGCCCCAGCATTTT | CASSQNLGRQFGHQPQHF
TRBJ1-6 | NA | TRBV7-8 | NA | TGTGCCAGCAGCTCCCCCAGGGATTCACCCCTCCACTTT | CASSSPRDSPLHF
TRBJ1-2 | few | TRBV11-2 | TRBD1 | TGTGCCAGCAGCTCGCGATCGGGACAGGGTTCCGGGGGCTACACCTTC | CASSSRSGQGSGGYTF
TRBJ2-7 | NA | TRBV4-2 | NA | TGTGCCAGCAGCCAAGATTACGCAGGGGACTACGAGCAGTACTTC | CASSQDYAGDYEQYF
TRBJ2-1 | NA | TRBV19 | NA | TGTGCCAGTATTCTCCAGGGAGGAGGATCTGAGCAGTTCTTC | CASILQGGGSEQFF
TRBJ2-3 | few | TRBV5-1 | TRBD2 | TGCGCCAGCAGCCGATTAACTAGCGGGGGGCGACGGGATACGCAGTATTTT | CASSRLTSGGRRDTQYF